The 2 T cell receptor beta chains below were found in one sample sequenced in a study of blood T cell repertoires in COVID-19. The method was immunoSEQ multiplex PCR; TCRdb's version includes in-frame clones alone and lacks a portion of them. The sample holds about 180,000 clones; 82% are singletons and the top ten take roughly 9%. Sequencing was performed on peripheral blood. The receptors shown here come from a woman in her seventies with acute or convalescent COVID-19.

The chain uses TRBV28 and TRBJ2-2, with TRBD2 matching over 8 bases. After removal of 4 bases from V and 3 bases from J, the junction contained 4 bases not matched to a gene. Germline loops: CDR1 MDHEN, CDR2 SYDVKM. The CDR3 totals 15 residues. The CDR3 sequence: CASSSGGPHTGELFF. CDR3 coding DNA: TGTGCCAGCAGTTCGGGAGGGCCCCACACCGGGGAGCTGTTTTTT.

The chain employs TRBV5-1 and TRBJ2-1; 8 positions match TRBD1. The V and J ends lost 7 bases and 3 bases, in that order; junction bases with no gene match: 6. Germline V gene data show CDR1 as SGHRS and CDR2 as YFSETQ. The CDR3 is 14 residues long. In DNA form, the CDR3 reads TGCGCCAGCTCGTCGACAGGGGACTACAATGAGCAGTTCTTC. It yields the protein CASSSTGDYNEQFF.